The rows below give T cell receptor beta chains drawn from one sample of a study of blood T cell repertoires in COVID-19. Sequencing was performed with immunoSEQ multiplex PCR; in TCRdb, only in-frame clones are kept and a portion is missing. The data contain about 150,000 clones, over 60% of them seen just once; the ten biggest clones take up about 1.8%. Material for sequencing was peripheral blood. The origin of the receptors is a man older than 75 with acute or convalescent COVID-19. Both conserved end residues are part of each CDR3. A D gene is named only where the DNA matches it firmly. Clone size is not always given. Where it is, it says once, few, many or a class for expanded clones.

v_gene,d_gene,abundance,j_gene,CDR3aa,CDR3nt
TRBV27,TRBD1,.,TRBJ1-1,CASSRGQGVLNTEAFF,TGTGCCAGCAGCCGGGGACAGGGGGTTTTGAACACTGAAGCTTTCTTT
TRBV10-2,.,many,TRBJ1-6,CASSEGRRDPNSPLHF,TGCGCCAGCAGTGAGGGTCGGCGGGACCCCAATTCACCCCTCCACTTT
TRBV19,TRBD2,.,TRBJ2-2,CASKGLAGYKAGELFF,TGTGCCAGTAAGGGACTAGCGGGATACAAGGCCGGGGAGCTGTTTTTT
TRBV5-1,.,.,TRBJ2-1,CASSLVAGSSYNEQFF,TGCGCCAGCAGCTTGGTTGCGGGGAGCTCCTACAATGAGCAGTTCTTC
TRBV16,.,.,TRBJ1-5,CASSPTGGRGNQPQHF,TGTGCCAGCAGCCCTACCGGGGGGAGGGGCAATCAGCCCCAGCATTTT
TRBV11-2,.,.,TRBJ2-5,CASSLALQETQYF,TGTGCCAGCAGCTTAGCCTTGCAGGAGACCCAGTACTTC
TRBV18,TRBD2,once,TRBJ2-5,CASSPREGGETQYF,TGTGCCAGCTCACCACGGGAGGGAGGAGAGACCCAGTACTTC
TRBV5-1,TRBD2,.,TRBJ2-1,CASSVEGGGPGNEQFF,TGCGCCAGCAGCGTGGAGGGCGGGGGGCCGGGAAATGAGCAGTTCTTC
TRBV4-1,TRBD1,.,TRBJ1-4,CASSPGDRRNEKLFF,TGCGCCAGCAGCCCCGGGGACAGACGAAATGAAAAACTGTTTTTT
TRBV6-2/TRBV6-3,TRBD1,.,TRBJ2-1,CASSSRTGLNEQFF,TGTGCCAGCAGTTCTAGGACAGGGCTCAATGAGCAGTTCTTC
TRBV10-3,.,.,TRBJ1-3,CAISESGGASGNTIYF,TGTGCCATCAGTGAGTCAGGGGGGGCAAGTGGAAACACCATATATTTT
TRBV5-4,TRBD1,.,TRBJ2-1,CASRRDRVHEQFF,TGTGCCAGCAGGCGGGACAGGGTCCATGAGCAGTTCTTC
TRBV7-2,TRBD1,.,TRBJ2-5,CASSYTGTGLETQYF,TGTGCCAGCAGCTACACCGGGACAGGGCTGGAGACCCAGTACTTC
TRBV7-2,TRBD2,.,TRBJ2-7,CASSSQSGGGLNEQYF,TGTGCCAGCAGCTCACAGAGCGGGGGGGGTTTGAACGAGCAGTACTTC
TRBV4-3,TRBD2,.,TRBJ2-3,CASSLSPTSGGASDTQYF,TGCGCCAGCAGCCTCTCCCCAACTAGCGGGGGGGCCTCAGATACGCAGTATTTT
TRBV2,TRBD1,.,TRBJ1-1,CASRLLTGGNTEAFF,TGTGCCAGCAGGCTACTCACAGGGGGGAACACTGAAGCTTTCTTT
TRBV6-5,TRBD1,.,TRBJ1-1,CASSYSGGQTEAFF,TGTGCCAGCAGTTACTCAGGGGGCCAGACTGAAGCTTTCTTT
TRBV4-3,.,.,TRBJ1-2,CASSLGDSPDYGYTF,TGCGCCAGCAGCCTGGGTGACTCGCCCGACTATGGCTACACCTTC
TRBV24-1,.,.,TRBJ1-1,CATSDSGAGSTEAFF,TGTGCCACCAGTGATTCCGGCGCGGGTAGCACTGAAGCTTTCTTT
TRBV30,TRBD1,.,TRBJ1-2,CAWSVQGAFGYTF,TGTGCCTGGAGTGTACAGGGGGCTTTTGGCTACACCTTC
TRBV21-1,.,once,TRBJ2-5,CASSRGTGSEREWTETQYF,TGTGCCAGCAGCAGGGGGACAGGGAGCGAGCGGGAATGGACGGAGACCCAGTACTTC
TRBV6-4,.,.,TRBJ1-6,CASSEGTRGSPLHF,TGTGCCAGCAGTGAAGGGACACGAGGTTCACCCCTCCACTTT
TRBV3-1/TRBV3-2,.,.,TRBJ1-3,CASSQGIGGAGNTIYF,TGTGCCAGCAGCCAAGGGATAGGGGGAGCTGGAAACACCATATATTTT
TRBV3-1/TRBV3-2,TRBD2,few,TRBJ2-3,CASSRTSGYADTQYF,TGTGCCAGCAGCCGGACTAGCGGGTATGCAGATACGCAGTATTTT
TRBV6-2/TRBV6-3,.,.,TRBJ1-5,CASSPSAGLGNQPQHF,TGTGCCAGCAGTCCCAGCGCAGGGTTGGGCAATCAGCCCCAGCATTTT
TRBV28,.,.,TRBJ2-5,CASAQQGHPYGETQYF,TGTGCCAGCGCACAACAGGGCCATCCTTACGGGGAGACCCAGTACTTC
TRBV18,.,.,TRBJ1-4,CASSPPNGAGEKLFF,TGTGCCAGCTCACCACCGAATGGAGCGGGCGAAAAACTGTTTTTT
TRBV5-1,TRBD2,once,TRBJ2-3,CASSLRTSRPDTQYF,TGCGCCAGCAGCTTGAGGACTAGTAGGCCAGATACGCAGTATTTT
TRBV12-5,TRBD2,.,TRBJ2-3,CASGLGVAGGTDTQYF,TGTGCTAGTGGTTTGGGCGTAGCGGGGGGAACGGATACGCAGTATTTT
TRBV7-3,.,.,TRBJ2-1,CASSSGPPSYNEQFF,TGTGCCAGCAGCTCAGGGCCCCCCTCCTACAATGAGCAGTTCTTC
TRBV6-6,TRBD1,.,TRBJ1-2,CASRTDRAHGYTF,TGTGCCAGCAGGACAGACAGGGCCCATGGCTACACCTTC
TRBV5-1,.,once,TRBJ1-1,CASSLWGGTEAFF,TGCGCCAGCAGCTTGTGGGGAGGCACTGAAGCTTTCTTT
TRBV5-1,.,few,TRBJ2-1,CASSMTARGGEQFF,TGCGCCAGCAGCATGACAGCACGAGGGGGTGAGCAGTTCTTC
TRBV5-1,.,.,TRBJ1-1,CASSLGGDTEAFF,TGCGCCAGCAGCTTAGGGGGGGACACTGAAGCTTTCTTT
TRBV28,TRBD2,once,TRBJ2-1,CASSLTAGGVDEQFF,TGTGCCAGCAGCTTAACAGCGGGGGGAGTGGATGAGCAGTTCTTC
TRBV20-1,.,.,TRBJ1-5,CSASPPIGGTNQPQHF,TGCAGTGCTAGTCCACCCATAGGGGGAACGAATCAGCCCCAGCATTTT
TRBV10-1,TRBD2,.,TRBJ2-1,CASSDSLAGSSYNEQFF,TGCGCCAGCTCCGATTCCCTAGCGGGAAGCTCCTACAATGAGCAGTTCTTC
TRBV12-3/TRBV12-4,.,.,TRBJ1-5,CASSWAIDQPQHF,TGTGCCAGCAGTTGGGCAATCGATCAGCCCCAGCATTTT
TRBV7-9,TRBD2,.,TRBJ2-5,CASSSLAGMETQYF,TGTGCCAGCAGCTCCCTAGCGGGGATGGAGACCCAGTACTTC
TRBV7-2,TRBD1,.,TRBJ1-2,CASSSYRDRADYGYTF,TGTGCCAGCAGCTCCTACCGTGACAGGGCGGACTATGGCTACACCTTC
TRBV19,.,.,TRBJ2-3,CASSNQESTDTQYF,TGTGCCAGTAGCAACCAGGAAAGCACAGATACGCAGTATTTT
TRBV7-2,TRBD1,few,TRBJ2-7,CASSPQGTVRGHEQYF,TGTGCCAGCAGCCCCCAGGGGACAGTACGGGGACACGAGCAGTACTTC
TRBV7-8,TRBD2,.,TRBJ2-1,CASSLRLAGGGREQFF,TGTGCCAGCAGCTTGAGACTAGCGGGGGGCGGTCGGGAGCAGTTCTTC
TRBV6-5,TRBD1,.,TRBJ1-5,CASSYSSGQGAQPQHF,TGTGCCAGCAGTTACTCGAGCGGACAGGGGGCTCAGCCCCAGCATTTT
TRBV7-9,TRBD2,.,TRBJ2-5,CASSLTSGLGTQYF,TGTGCCAGCAGCTTAACTAGCGGCCTTGGGACCCAGTACTTC